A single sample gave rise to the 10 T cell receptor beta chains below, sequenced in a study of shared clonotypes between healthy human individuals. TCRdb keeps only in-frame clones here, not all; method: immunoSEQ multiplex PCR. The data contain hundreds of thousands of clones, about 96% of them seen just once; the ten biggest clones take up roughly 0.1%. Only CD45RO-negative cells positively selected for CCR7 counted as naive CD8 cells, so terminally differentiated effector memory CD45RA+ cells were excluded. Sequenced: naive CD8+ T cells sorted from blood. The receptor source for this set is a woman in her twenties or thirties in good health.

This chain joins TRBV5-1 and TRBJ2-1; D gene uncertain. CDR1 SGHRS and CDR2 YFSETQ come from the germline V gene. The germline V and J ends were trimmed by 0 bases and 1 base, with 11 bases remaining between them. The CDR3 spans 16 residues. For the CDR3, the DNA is TGCGCCAGCAGCTTGGGATACGACGGGTCCTACAATGAGCAGTTCTTC. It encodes CASSLGYDGSYNEQFF.

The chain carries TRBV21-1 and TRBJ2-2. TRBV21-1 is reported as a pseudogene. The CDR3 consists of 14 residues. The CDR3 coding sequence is TGTGCCAGTTCAATCGAAGTTGACACCGGGGAGCTGTTTTTT. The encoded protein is CASSIEVDTGELFF.

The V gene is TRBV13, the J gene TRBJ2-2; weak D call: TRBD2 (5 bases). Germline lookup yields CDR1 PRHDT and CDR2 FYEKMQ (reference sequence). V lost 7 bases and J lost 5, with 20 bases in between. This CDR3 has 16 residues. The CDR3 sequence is CASTPPTGGSTGELFF. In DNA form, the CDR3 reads TGTGCCAGCACCCCGCCTACTGGCGGGTCTACCGGGGAGCTGTTTTTT.

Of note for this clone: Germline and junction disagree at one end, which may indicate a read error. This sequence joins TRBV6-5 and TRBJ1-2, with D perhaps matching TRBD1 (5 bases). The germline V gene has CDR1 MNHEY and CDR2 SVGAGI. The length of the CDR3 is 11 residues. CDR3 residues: CASRRQTITMF. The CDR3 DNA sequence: TGTGCCAGCAGACGACAGACCATAACTATGTTC.

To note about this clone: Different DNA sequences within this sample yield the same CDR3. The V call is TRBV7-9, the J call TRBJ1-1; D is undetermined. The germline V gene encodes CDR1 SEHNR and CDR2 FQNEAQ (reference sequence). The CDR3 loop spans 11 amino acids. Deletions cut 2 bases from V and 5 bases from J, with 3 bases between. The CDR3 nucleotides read TGTGCCAGCAGCTTAAATACTGAAGCTTTCTTT. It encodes CASSLNTEAFF.

In nucleotides, the CDR3 is TGTGCCAGCAGCTTCCAATACGAGCAGTACTTC. Translated, it gives CASSFQYEQYF. J is TRBJ2-7 and V is TRBV7-9; no firm D call. Trimming removed 3 bases from V and 4 bases from J, with 4 bases in between. Germline V CDR1 and CDR2: SEHNR, FQNEAQ (reference sequence). This CDR3 contains 11 residues.

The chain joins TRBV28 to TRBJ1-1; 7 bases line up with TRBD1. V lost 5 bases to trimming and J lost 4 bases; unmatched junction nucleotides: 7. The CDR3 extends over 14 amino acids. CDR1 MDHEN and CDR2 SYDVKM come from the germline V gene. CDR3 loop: CASSTTGLGTEAFF. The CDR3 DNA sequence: TGTGCCAGCAGTACGACAGGGCTTGGCACTGAAGCTTTCTTT.

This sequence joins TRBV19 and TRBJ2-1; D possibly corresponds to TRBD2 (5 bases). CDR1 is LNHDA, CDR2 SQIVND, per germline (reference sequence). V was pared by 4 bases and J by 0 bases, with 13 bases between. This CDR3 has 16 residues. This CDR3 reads CASSNPAESSYNEQFF. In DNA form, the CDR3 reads TGTGCCAGTAGTAATCCAGCGGAGAGCTCCTACAATGAGCAGTTCTTC.

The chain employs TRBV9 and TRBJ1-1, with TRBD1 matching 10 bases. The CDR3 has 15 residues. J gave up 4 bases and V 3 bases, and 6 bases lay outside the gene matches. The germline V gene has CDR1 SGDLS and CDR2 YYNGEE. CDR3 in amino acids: CASSDPGQGFTEAFF. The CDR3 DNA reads TGTGCCAGCAGCGACCCGGGACAGGGGTTCACTGAAGCTTTCTTT.

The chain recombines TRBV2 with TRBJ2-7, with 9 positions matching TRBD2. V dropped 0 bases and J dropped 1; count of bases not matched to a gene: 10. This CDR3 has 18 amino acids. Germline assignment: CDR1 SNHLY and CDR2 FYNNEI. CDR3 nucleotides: TGTGCCAGCAGTGAAGCTGTCGCGGGAGGGCCGAAGTCCTACGAGCAGTACTTC. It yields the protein CASSEAVAGGPKSYEQYF.